The 25 T cell receptor beta chains presented below share a single source sample, sequenced in a study of vaccination and CD4 T cells after COVID-19. The study sequenced cultured CD4+ T cell DNA using the Oncomine TCR Beta short-read assay. TCRdb processed the PCR reads anew with MiXCR; each CDR3 protein has one entry. This sample has roughly 8,400 distinct CDR3 sequences, with about 48% found just once. For these TCRs, the target antigens are not known. Treatment given: roughly 11-day PBMC culture with coronavirus spike peptide pools or control peptides (ViraFEST assay). CD4+ T lymphocytes from the unexposed donor were collected before the COVID-19 pandemic (2011-2018). The sequencing input was CD4+ T cells from blood, cultured in vitro. These receptors were taken from a human donor in good health.

The chain couples TRBV7-2 to TRBJ1-1; D gene uncertain. Trimming pared 5 bases from V and 7 bases from J, leaving 14 bases between. CDR1 is SGHTA and CDR2 is FQGNSA in the germline V gene. The CDR3 totals 13 residues. The CDR3 nucleotides are TGTGCCAGCAGCCCCACCCCCTCAGTTGAAGCTTTCTTT. As protein: CASSPTPSVEAFF.

This clonotype was counted between two and nine times. J is TRBJ2-7 and V is TRBV19; D not certain. The CDR3 length is 15 residues. Germline CDR1 is LNHDA and CDR2 is SQIVND (reference sequence). V gave up 0 bases and J gave up 2 bases, with 11 bases separating them. This chain's CDR3 is CASSIESGKPYEQYF. The CDR3 region has the DNA TGTGCCAGTAGTATAGAGTCCGGCAAACCCTACGAGCAGTACTTC.

The chain uses TRBV7-2 and TRBJ2-5; D is possibly TRBD2 (5 bases). V was clipped by 6 bases and J by 5 bases, with 19 bases between them. The V gene's germline CDR1 is SGHTA and CDR2 FQGNSA. The CDR3 is 15 amino acids. The CDR3 region is CASRFGPQGSETQYF. CDR3 in DNA: TGTGCCAGCAGATTCGGACCTCAAGGGAGCGAGACCCAGTACTTC.

This sequence joins TRBV4-1 and TRBJ1-6; 10 bases line up with TRBD1. J lost 10 bases, V lost 4 bases, and 10 bases had no gene match. Germline values: CDR1 MGHRA, CDR2 YSYEKL. This CDR3 has 16 amino acids. The DNA for the CDR3 is TGCGCCAGCAGCCCCACCGGGACAGGGGTTTTGTCACCCCTCCACTTT. Translating it yields CASSPTGTGVLSPLHF.

The chain is built from TRBV12-3 or TRBV12-4 and TRBJ2-5; 13 bases map to TRBD2. The V and J ends lost 8 bases and 5 bases, in that order; junction bases with no gene match: 26. CDR3 length: 21 amino acids. The CDR3 here is CASSTVVTSGRALARGETQYF. The CDR3, as DNA: TGTGCCAGCTCGACGGTGGTTACTAGCGGGAGGGCCTTAGCCCGGGGTGAGACCCAGTACTTC.

The chain links TRBV20-1 to TRBJ1-5, with D hard to call. The V end was cut by 6 bases, the J end by 6 bases, with 15 bases between. Per the germline V gene, CDR1 is DFQATT and CDR2 is SNEGSKA (reference sequence). The CDR3 has 13 amino acids. The CDR3 DNA follows: TGCAGTGCCCCACTAGGTTCAGGTCAGCCCCAGCATTTT. Protein: CSAPLGSGQPQHF.

The chain couples TRBV29-1 to TRBJ1-2; no clear D gene. V lost 8 bases to trimming and J lost 0 bases, with 16 bases between them. CDR1 SQVTM and CDR2 ANQGSEA come from the germline V gene. CDR3 size: 14 residues. The CDR3 DNA is TGCAGCATCACGGGAGCCCTACCTAACTATGGCTACACCTTC. Amino acid sequence: CSITGALPNYGYTF.

The chain couples TRBV5-3 to TRBJ2-5; D uncertain. TRBV5-3 is annotated as an ORF whose role is uncertain. There are 13 residues in the CDR3. Trimming shortened V by 10 bases and J by 5 bases, and 18 bases separated the two germline ends. For the CDR3, the DNA is TGTGCCTCCCAGGTACCCCTCGGGGAGACCCAGTACTTC. Its protein is CASQVPLGETQYF.

This clonotype turned up a few times. This chain joins TRBV15 and TRBJ1-1; 8 bases agree with TRBD1. The CDR3 contains 17 residues. Germline V lookup: CDR1 LNHNV, CDR2 YYDKDF (reference sequence). V dropped 0 bases and J dropped 4; count of bases not matched to a gene: 10. As DNA, the CDR3 is TGTGCCACCAGCAGAGAAAGGGCAGGGGGCCGTTTCACTGAAGCTTTCTTT. This codes for CATSRERAGGRFTEAFF.

This clonotype was counted only a few times. The DNA is omitted, as the CDR3 cannot be located on it reliably, and the CDR3 follows TCRdb's listing. The chain has TRBV28 and TRBJ1-1; the DNA was not used to check the table's D call, TRBD1. The CDR3 spans 12 residues, counting both ends. CDR1 and CDR2 from the germline V gene are MDHEN and SYDVKM. The CDR3 region is CASSFAGGAVFF.

This sequence joins TRBV7-9 and TRBJ2-1, with D hard to call. The germline V gene encodes CDR1 SEHNR and CDR2 FQNEAQ (reference sequence). The V end lost 5 bases, the J end lost 1 base, and 18 bases lay between the germline ends. This CDR3 spans 17 amino acids. CDR3 nucleotide sequence: TGTGCCAGCAGCCCTATATTTGTGAATACTTCCTACAATGAGCAGTTCTTC. This translates into CASSPIFVNTSYNEQFF. Supplemented by reference TRBV7-9 and TRBJ2-1, the full variable domain reads DTGVSQNPRHKITKRGQNVTFRCDPISEHNRLYWYRQTLGQGPEFLTYFQNEAQLEKSRLLSDRFSAERPKGSFSTLEIQRTEQGDSAMYLCASSPIFVNTSYNEQFFGPGTRLTVL.

CDR3 coding DNA: TGTGCCAGCAGGAGGCTAGCGGGAGGAACGTACACCGGGGAGCTGTTTTTT. Translation gives CASRRLAGGTYTGELFF. The chain links TRBV7-6 to TRBJ2-2; 11 bases agree with TRBD2. The J segment lost 3 bases and the V segment lost 6 bases, leaving 9 bases of the junction unmatched. CDR3 size: 17 residues. Germline V gives CDR1 SGHVS, CDR2 FNYEAQ. The full variable domain, in which reference TRBV7-6 and TRBJ2-2 provide the parts outside the CDR3, is GAGVSQSPRYKVTKRGQDVALRCDPISGHVSLYWYRQALGQGPEFLTYFNYEAQQDKSGLPNDRFSAERPEGSISTLTIQRTEQRDSAMYRCASRRLAGGTYTGELFFGEGSRLTVL.

The V gene is TRBV15, the J gene TRBJ2-7; tentatively, D is TRBD1 (5 bases). The CDR3 loop spans 13 amino acids. The V and J ends lost 0 bases and 6 bases respectively, with 9 bases between them. Germline CDR1 LNHNV, CDR2 YYDKDF (reference sequence). CDR3 amino acids: CATSRDRAGEQYF. The CDR3 DNA follows: TGTGCCACCAGCAGAGACAGGGCTGGCGAGCAGTACTTC.

This clonotype has more than one count but fewer than ten. V and J are TRBV30 and TRBJ2-2, with D perhaps TRBD1 (6 bases). CDR1 and CDR2 (germline): GTSNPN, SVGIG (reference sequence). The V end lost 5 bases, the J end lost 4 bases, and 14 bases lay between the germline ends. The CDR3 has 14 residues. CDR3 amino acids: CAWGGRTATGELFF. The CDR3 bases are TGTGCCTGGGGGGGAAGGACAGCCACCGGGGAGCTGTTTTTT.

The CDR3 DNA reads TGTGCCTGGAGAACAGGGGGCGGATCACCCCTCCACTTT. Encoded protein: CAWRTGGGSPLHF. The rearrangement uses TRBV30 and TRBJ1-6; 9 bases match TRBD1. The germline V gene has CDR1 GTSNPN and CDR2 SVGIG (reference sequence). This CDR3 is 13 amino acids long. V shed 3 bases, J shed 10 bases, and the junction held 4 bases outside the gene matches. The variable domain in full, completed from reference TRBV30 and TRBJ1-6, reads SQTIHQWPATLVQPVGSPLSLECTVEGTSNPNLYWYRQAAGRGLQLLFYSVGIGQISSEVPQNLSASRPQDRQFILSSKKLLLSDSGFYLCAWRTGGGSPLHFGNGTRLTVT.

The chain links TRBV5-4 to TRBJ1-1; D may be TRBD1 (5 bases). The germline V gene has CDR1 SGHNT and CDR2 YYREEE (reference sequence). The CDR3 is 13 amino acids. V lost 0 bases and J lost 6, with 9 bases in between. The CDR3 DNA is TGTGCCAGCAGCTTGGACAGGCGCCCTGAAGCTTTCTTT. The encoded protein is CASSLDRRPEAFF.

The chain recombines TRBV12-3 or TRBV12-4 with TRBJ1-1; TRBD1 might be the D (5 bases). V gave up 5 bases and J gave up 11 bases, with 15 bases separating them. The CDR3 spans 12 residues. The CDR3, as DNA: TGTGCCAGCAGTCGGGCGGGGGAAAAGGCTTTCTTT. Residues: CASSRAGEKAFF.

The chain couples TRBV6-2 or TRBV6-3 to TRBJ1-6; no clear D gene. V lost 7 bases and J 7 bases, leaving 14 bases between the germline ends. CDR3 length equals 14 residues. The germline V gene has CDR1 MNHEY and CDR2 SVGEGT. DNA of the CDR3: TGTGCCAGCAAAGACCCACACTCAAATTCACCCCTCCACTTT. Translating gives CASKDPHSNSPLHF.

This clonotype occurred once. The CDR3 is CASSYWTSGVIGEQFF. CDR3 in DNA: TGTGCCAGCAGCTACTGGACTAGCGGGGTCATAGGTGAGCAGTTCTTC. The chain uses TRBV5-4 and TRBJ2-1; 12 bases match TRBD2. The CDR3 is 16 residues long. The germline V gene has CDR1 SGHNT and CDR2 YYREEE (reference sequence). Germline trimming cut 3 bases from V and 9 bases from J; bases unmatched to any gene: 10.

CDR3 protein: CASSLLAGGDNEQFF. The CDR3 bases are TGTGCCAGCAGCTTACTAGCGGGAGGCGACAATGAGCAGTTCTTC. J is TRBJ2-1 and V is TRBV7-9; 11 bases line up with TRBD2. This CDR3 contains 15 residues. Germline CDR1 SEHNR, CDR2 FQNEAQ (reference sequence). V lost 2 bases and J lost 5; bases outside the gene matches: 2. The entire variable domain, with the rest obtained from reference TRBV7-9 and TRBJ2-1, is as follows: DTGVSQNPRHKITKRGQNVTFRCDPISEHNRLYWYRQTLGQGPEFLTYFQNEAQLEKSRLLSDRFSAERPKGSFSTLEIQRTEQGDSAMYLCASSLLAGGDNEQFFGPGTRLTVL.

CDR3 in DNA: TGTGCCAGCAGTACACGTACCGGGACAACTTTCTTT. Translation: CASSTRTGTTFF. The chain couples TRBV7-2 to TRBJ1-1, with a weak D call TRBD1 (6 bases). From germline, CDR1 is SGHTA and CDR2 FQGNSA. This CDR3 has 12 residues. V was cut by 6 bases and J by 12 bases, with 17 bases left in between.

The chain has TRBV20-1 and TRBJ2-1, with 7 bases aligning to TRBD2. This CDR3 region has 14 residues. CDR1 and CDR2 from the germline V gene are DFQATT and SNEGSKA (reference sequence). Trimming took 6 bases from V and 4 from J; bases not matched to a gene: 9. In DNA, the CDR3 is TGCAGTGCCGCCTCTGGTAGCGGGTACAATGAGCAGTTCTTC. Translated: CSAASGSGYNEQFF.

This clonotype was seen a few times. V usage is TRBV6-1 and J usage is TRBJ1-6; D is undetermined. CDR1 and CDR2 from the germline V gene are MNHNS and SASEGT. Trimming removed 3 bases at V and 7 bases at J, with 10 bases between. The CDR3 runs 14 residues. CDR3: CASSEVAVNSPLHF. CDR3 bases: TGTGCCAGCAGTGAGGTGGCAGTGAATTCACCCCTCCACTTT.

The V call is TRBV7-9, the J call TRBJ2-2; D uncertain. The CDR3 spans 12 residues. V lost 3 bases and J lost 4, with 3 bases in between. Germline CDR1 is SEHNR and CDR2 is FQNEAQ (reference sequence). CDR3 in DNA: TGTGCCAGCAGCTTTAGCACCGGGGAGCTGTTTTTT. Its protein is CASSFSTGELFF.

This clonotype was detected a few times. The rearrangement links TRBV7-7 to TRBJ1-1; D uncertain. CDR3 length equals 13 residues. Per the germline V gene, CDR1 is SSHAT and CDR2 is FNYEAQ (reference sequence). V gave up 2 bases and J gave up 0 bases, with 4 bases separating them. CDR3 loop: CASSLSLNTEAFF. The CDR3 DNA reads TGTGCCAGCAGCTTATCTCTGAACACTGAAGCTTTCTTT.